This entry concerns a single T cell receptor beta chain. Antigen specificity is unknown. These data come from a study of OX40 agonist ivuxolimab in advanced cancers. General study points: Some nonresponders also had low normalized T-cell clonal expansion.

The cohort excluded patients with autoimmune disease history or systemic immunosuppression. The investigators sampled blood at baseline, at cycle 4 day 1, and at cycle 7 day 1. Clones were read by immunoSEQ multiplex PCR, and TCRdb kept only the in-frame ones, dropping some. The sample holds fewer than 45,000 clones; about 89% are singletons and the top ten take around 17%. The sample was CD4+ or CD8+ T cells sorted from blood, taken in a trial of the OX40 agonist ivuxolimab. The TCR originated in an adult with an advanced solid tumor such as melanoma, head and neck, liver or kidney cancer.

CDR3 in amino acids: CASSLGQGVGHTEAFF. In DNA, the CDR3 is TGTGCCAGCAGCCTGGGACAGGGAGTTGGGCACACTGAAGCTTTCTTT. The chain couples TRBV27 to TRBJ1-1, with 9 bases that match TRBD1. Trimming removed 6 bases from V and 3 bases from J; junction bases left unmatched: 11. The CDR3 consists of 16 residues. Germline V gene lookup returns CDR1 MNHEY and CDR2 SMNVEV (reference sequence).